This T cell receptor beta chain was obtained from a study of PD-L1 blockade in urothelial cancer. Germline V gene data show CDR1 as MNHEY and CDR2 as SVGAGI. This CDR3 has 14 amino acids. V gave up 4 bases and J gave up 2 bases; unmatched junction bases: 3. The templates were synthetic TCR analogs, and they were spiked into each PCR. The method was immunoSEQ multiplex PCR; TCRdb's version includes in-frame clones alone and lacks a portion of them. The profile covers tens of thousands of clones, with around 81% appearing a single time and roughly 5% taken by the ten largest. Time point noted: pretreatment peripheral blood. Each patient supplied 1 to 8 pretreatment and on-treatment samples.

The source of this sequence is a man aged 70-80 years with urothelial cancer. Here the sequenced sample was PBMCs, taken around atezolizumab (anti-PD-L1) treatment. This chain uses TRBV6-5 with TRBJ1-2; 8 bases align to TRBD1. This CDR3 reads CASSSTGGNYGYTF. DNA for the CDR3: TGTGCCAGCAGTTCTACAGGGGGAAACTATGGCTACACCTTC.